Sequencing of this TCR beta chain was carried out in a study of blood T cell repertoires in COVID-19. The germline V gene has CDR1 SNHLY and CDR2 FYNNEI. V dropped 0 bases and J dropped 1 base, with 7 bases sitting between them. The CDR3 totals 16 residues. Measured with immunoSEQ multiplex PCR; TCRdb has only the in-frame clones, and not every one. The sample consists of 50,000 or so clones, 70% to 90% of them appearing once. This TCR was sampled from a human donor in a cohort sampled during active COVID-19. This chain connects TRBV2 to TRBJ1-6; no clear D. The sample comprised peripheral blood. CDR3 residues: CASSEARGSYNSPLHF. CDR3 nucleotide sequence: TGTGCCAGCAGTGAAGCTCGGGGTTCCTATAATTCACCCCTCCACTTT.